Following are 32 T cell receptor beta chains from one sample sequenced in a study of early T cells in non-severe SARS-CoV-2 infection. Via MiXCR, TCRdb re-called the 5' RACE reads, giving one row per CDR3 protein. The profile shows 28,000 or so distinct CDR3 sequences, around 6.6% of them singletons. The sequencing input was whole blood. The receptors were gathered from an adult who was a healthcare worker with PCR-confirmed SARS-CoV-2 infection or an uninfected control (not recorded which).

Many counts were recorded for this clonotype. V is TRBV9 and J is TRBJ1-5; the D is unclear. V lost 0 bases and J lost 4, with 8 bases in between. The CDR3 covers 14 residues. Per the germline V gene, CDR1 is SGDLS and CDR2 is YYNGEE. Here the CDR3 reads CASSVGSDNQPQHF. Here the CDR3 DNA reads TGTGCCAGCAGCGTAGGTTCGGATAATCAGCCCCAGCATTTT. Variable domain in full (rest from reference TRBV9 and TRBJ1-5): DSGVTQTPKHLITATGQRVTLRCSPRSGDLSVYWYQQSLDQGLQFLIQYYNGEERAKGNILERFSAQQFPDLHSELNLSSLELGDSALYFCASSVGSDNQPQHFGDGTRLSIL.

In this sample, this clonotype turned up many times. The V and J genes are TRBV19 and TRBJ1-2, with TRBD1 identical over 11 bases. Germline V gene lookup returns CDR1 LNHDA and CDR2 SQIVND (reference sequence). The junction had 10 bases not matched to a gene; V was cut back by 4 bases and J by 6 bases. The CDR3 is made up of 16 amino acids. CDR3 loop: CASSTPSRTGGNGYTF. The CDR3 DNA reads TGTGCCAGTAGTACCCCTTCAAGGACAGGGGGCAATGGCTACACCTTC. Variable domain in full (rest from reference TRBV19 and TRBJ1-2): DGGITQSPKYLFRKEGQNVTLSCEQNLNHDAMYWYRQDPGQGLRLIYYSQIVNDFQKGDIAEGYSVSREKKESFPLTVTSAQKNPTAFYLCASSTPSRTGGNGYTFGSGTRLTVV.

This clonotype showed up many times. The rearrangement links TRBV7-9 to TRBJ2-1; 8 nucleotides align to TRBD2. The CDR3 consists of 17 residues. The J segment lost 9 bases and the V segment lost 5 bases, leaving 18 bases of the junction unmatched. CDR1 and CDR2 (germline): SEHNR, FQNEAQ (reference sequence). CDR3 in amino acids: CASSPPPGLDLRVEQFF. DNA of the CDR3: TGTGCCAGCAGCCCACCCCCGGGACTAGATTTACGGGTTGAGCAGTTCTTC.

This clonotype was observed a few times. The chain links TRBV25-1 to TRBJ1-1; D gene ambiguous. Trimming took 5 bases from V and 5 from J, leaving 9 bases between them. The V gene's germline CDR1 is MGHDK and CDR2 SYGVNS. The CDR3 totals 12 residues. DNA of the CDR3: TGTGCCAGCAGTCACCTCGGAACTGAAGCTTTCTTT. This encodes CASSHLGTEAFF.

Ten or more counts support this clonotype. The chain links TRBV28 to TRBJ2-4; tentative D call: TRBD1 (5 bases). CDR1 and CDR2 from the germline V gene are MDHEN and SYDVKM. V dropped 8 bases and J dropped 0 bases, with 14 bases sitting between them. The CDR3 is 15 residues long. CDR3 sequence (DNA): TGTGCCAGCCGAGGCCCAGGGCTAGCCAAAAACATTCAGTACTTC. Its translation is CASRGPGLAKNIQYF. Supplemented by reference TRBV28 and TRBJ2-4, the full variable domain reads DVKVTQSSRYLVKRTGEKVFLECVQDMDHENMFWYRQDPGLGLRLIYFSYDVKMKEKGDIPEGYSVSREKKERFSLILESASTNQTSMYLCASRGPGLAKNIQYFGAGTRLSVL.

This clonotype has ten or more counts. The V gene is TRBV7-2, the J gene TRBJ1-5, with a tentative D call TRBD1 (5 bases). This CDR3 contains 13 residues. V was shortened by 2 bases and J by 4 bases, with 6 bases between the two germline ends. CDR1 SGHTA and CDR2 FQGNSA come from the germline V gene. The CDR3 is CASSLRGNQPQHF. DNA of the CDR3: TGTGCCAGCAGCTTAAGGGGTAATCAGCCCCAGCATTTT.

There are a few counts of this clonotype. This sequence joins TRBV5-8 and TRBJ2-6; D ambiguous. CDR1 and CDR2 (germline): SGHTS, YDEGEE. The CDR3 runs 15 residues. V was clipped by 2 bases and J by 7 bases, with 13 bases between them. This CDR3 reads CASSFGHTVANVLTF. The CDR3 DNA is TGTGCCAGCAGCTTTGGCCACACCGTTGCCAACGTCCTGACTTTC.

The chain carries TRBV2 and TRBJ2-1; 9 bases are a match to TRBD1. Germline loops: CDR1 SNHLY, CDR2 FYNNEI. This CDR3 contains 14 residues. V shed 11 bases and J 4 bases; nucleotides not matched to a gene: 9. This chain's CDR3 is CAGDPGTGYNEQFF. The CDR3 nucleotides read TGTGCCGGGGATCCCGGGACAGGGTACAATGAGCAGTTCTTC.

This clonotype was observed at least ten times. The V and J genes are TRBV7-8 and TRBJ2-3, with 7 bases that match TRBD1. From germline, CDR1 is SGHVS and CDR2 FQNEAQ. The CDR3 has 15 amino acids. The junction had 9 bases not matched to a gene; V was cut back by 2 bases and J by 7 bases. The DNA for the CDR3 is TGTGCCAGCAGCTTAAGGGGGCAGGACCGCAATACGCAGTATTTT. Encoded protein: CASSLRGQDRNTQYF.

This chain connects TRBV4-3 to TRBJ1-2; TRBD1 aligns across 7 bases. V lost 2 bases and J lost 3; bases outside the gene matches: 6. CDR3 length: 15 amino acids. Per germline, CDR1 LGHNA and CDR2 YSLEER. CDR3 sequence reads: CASSQSRTGDYGYTF. The CDR3 nucleotides read TGCGCCAGCAGCCAATCGAGGACAGGAGACTATGGCTACACCTTC.

The rearrangement links TRBV7-8 to TRBJ2-5, with 10 bases lining up with TRBD1. With V trimmed by 4 bases and J by 5 bases, 10 bases remained unmatched. Germline CDR1 and CDR2: SGHVS and FQNEAQ. This CDR3 contains 16 residues. Here the CDR3 DNA reads TGTGCCAGCAGCTCTTTCGGGACAGGGGCACGGGAGACCCAGTACTTC. Encoded protein: CASSSFGTGARETQYF. Together with reference TRBV7-8 and TRBJ2-5, the CDR3 gives the full variable domain: GAGVSQSPRYKVAKRGQDVALRCDPISGHVSLFWYQQALGQGPEFLTYFQNEAQLDKSGLPSDRFFAERPEGSVSTLKIQRTQQEDSAVYLCASSSFGTGARETQYFGPGTRLLVL.

This clonotype was seen more than once but under ten times. The CDR3 DNA follows: TGTGCCACCGGGACTAGCGGGACTACCATCCAAGAGACCCAGTACTTC. The encoded protein is CATGTSGTTIQETQYF. The rearrangement uses TRBV28 and TRBJ2-5; 13 positions agree with TRBD2. V was pared by 10 bases and J by 1 base, with 9 bases of the junction left unmatched. Germline V gives CDR1 MDHEN, CDR2 SYDVKM. The CDR3 contains 16 residues.

This clonotype was observed many times. The V and J genes are TRBV5-1 and TRBJ2-7, with D maybe TRBD2 (5 bases). V gave up 4 bases and J gave up 2 bases, with 16 bases separating them. The CDR3 is 15 amino acids. Germline lookup yields CDR1 SGHRS and CDR2 YFSETQ. DNA of the CDR3: TGCGCCAGCAGCCCCCGGGAAGACGGCCCCTACGAGCAGTACTTC. Translating it yields CASSPREDGPYEQYF.

Only a few counts were recorded for this clonotype. The chain uses TRBV12-3 or TRBV12-4 and TRBJ1-5, with D unresolved. The V gene lost 8 bases and the J gene lost 7 bases, with 21 bases spanning the gap. The CDR3 has 15 amino acids. DNA for the CDR3: TGTGCCAGCTCCCCAGGTAGGCCCGACGGACAGCCCCAGCATTTT. Its translation is CASSPGRPDGQPQHF.

This clonotype came up many times. The chain is built from TRBV11-2 and TRBJ2-1; unclear D gene. Deletions cut 0 bases from V and 9 bases from J, with 15 bases between. This CDR3 region has 15 residues. Germline lookup yields CDR1 SGHAT and CDR2 FQNNGV. Here the CDR3 reads CASSLDHRSWGEQFF. CDR3 bases: TGTGCCAGCAGCTTAGATCATAGGTCCTGGGGTGAGCAGTTCTTC.

Comment on this clonotype: Being one base from a much bigger clone, this may be a read error. This rearrangement joins TRBV20-1 to TRBJ2-3, with 8 bases aligning to TRBD2. Germline V gene data show CDR1 as DFQATT and CDR2 as SNEGSKA (reference sequence). The length of the CDR3 is 12 residues. The V and J ends lost 6 bases and 6 bases, in that order; junction bases with no gene match: 5. CDR3 amino acids: CSAVSGDDTQYF. The CDR3 DNA reads as TGCAGTGCGGTTAGCGGGGATGATACGCAGTATTTT.

This clonotype was observed a handful of times. The chain uses TRBV20-1 and TRBJ2-1; 8 positions match TRBD2. After removal of 0 bases from V and 4 bases from J, the junction contained 2 bases not matched to a gene. Germline V gives CDR1 DFQATT, CDR2 SNEGSKA (reference sequence). The CDR3 loop spans 14 amino acids. The CDR3 sequence is CSARDRGGYNEQFF. CDR3 in DNA: TGCAGTGCTAGAGACCGGGGGGGATACAATGAGCAGTTCTTC.

This clonotype showed up many times. The chain couples TRBV5-4 to TRBJ2-7; D possibly uses TRBD1 or TRBD2 (5 bases each). Looked up from germline, CDR1 is SGHNT and CDR2 is YYREEE (reference sequence). This CDR3 is built from 15 residues. The germline V and J ends were trimmed by 1 base and 4 bases, with 15 bases remaining between them. In DNA, the CDR3 is TGTGCCAGCAGCTTGTGGGACCGCCCTTCATACGAGCAGTACTTC. The encoded protein is CASSLWDRPSYEQYF. The full variable domain, with the rest looked up from reference TRBV5-4 and TRBJ2-7, is ETGVTQSPTHLIKTRGQQVTLRCSSQSGHNTVSWYQQALGQGPQFIFQYYREEENGRGNFPPRFSGLQFPNYSSELNVNALELDDSALYLCASSLWDRPSYEQYFGPGTRLTVT.

This clonotype was observed a handful of times. V and J are TRBV6-6 and TRBJ2-3; 10 bases line up with TRBD1. V shed 5 bases, J shed 0 bases, and the junction held 8 bases outside the gene matches. The CDR3 loop spans 17 amino acids. Germline V gene data show CDR1 as MNHNY and CDR2 as SVGAGI (reference sequence). The CDR3 DNA reads as TGTGCCAGCAGTCGGGACAGGGGATTTCCTAGCACAGATACGCAGTATTTT. This encodes CASSRDRGFPSTDTQYF.

Comments on this clonotype: One end of the junction varies from germline; a read error may be responsible. The J gene is TRBJ2-5, the V gene TRBV7-9; 11 bases line up with TRBD2. The CDR3 extends over 15 amino acids. CDR1 is SEHNR and CDR2 is FQNEAQ in the germline V gene (reference sequence). This CDR3 reads CASSLGLAGQETQYF. The CDR3 DNA follows: TGTGCCAGCAGTTTAGGACTAGCGGGTCAAGAGACCCAGTACTTC.

This clonotype was found many times. The rearrangement links TRBV14 to TRBJ2-1; 9 bases align to TRBD1. V shed 4 bases, J shed 3 bases, and the junction held 7 bases outside the gene matches. The CDR3 extends over 16 amino acids. Germline values: CDR1 SGHDN, CDR2 FVKESK. The CDR3 DNA follows: TGTGCCAGCAGCCCAGGGACAGGGTATTTCTACAATGAGCAGTTCTTC. It is translated as CASSPGTGYFYNEQFF.

This clonotype was counted many times. The rearrangement uses TRBV4-3 and TRBJ1-1; no definite D call. This CDR3 has 14 residues. Looked up from germline, CDR1 is LGHNA and CDR2 is YSLEER. V was cut by 4 bases and J by 3 bases, with 12 bases left in between. CDR3 DNA: TGCGCCAGCAGCCCATATCCGACGGACACTGAAGCTTTCTTT. Amino acid sequence: CASSPYPTDTEAFF.

This chain connects TRBV5-1 to TRBJ2-5; TRBD2 aligns across 15 bases. With V trimmed by 3 bases and J by 4 bases, 1 base remained unmatched. The CDR3 has 15 amino acids. Germline CDR1 SGHRS, CDR2 YFSETQ. The CDR3 region is CASSSGLAGGETQYF. CDR3 sequence (DNA): TGCGCCAGCAGCTCGGGACTAGCGGGAGGAGAGACCCAGTACTTC. Full variable domain (rest looked up from reference TRBV5-1 and TRBJ2-5): KAGVTQTPRYLIKTRGQQVTLSCSPISGHRSVSWYQQTPGQGLQFLFEYFSETQRNKGNFPGRFSGRQFSNSRSEMNVSTLELGDSALYLCASSSGLAGGETQYFGPGTRLLVL.

The chain employs TRBV10-3 and TRBJ1-2; no reliable D call. This CDR3 comprises 15 residues. Germline values: CDR1 ENHRY, CDR2 SYGVKD. Trimming pared 4 bases from V and 0 bases from J, leaving 12 bases between. The CDR3 is CAISGMDAANYGYTF. The CDR3 region has the DNA TGTGCCATCAGTGGAATGGATGCAGCTAACTATGGCTACACCTTC.

This clonotype has a count of ten or more. The chain combines TRBV2 with TRBJ1-6; possibly TRBD1 for D (6 bases). Trimming stripped 3 bases from V and 4 bases from J, with 10 bases between. Germline CDR1 SNHLY, CDR2 FYNNEI. The CDR3 consists of 15 residues. This CDR3 is CASSEDSTYNSPLHF. CDR3 nucleotides: TGTGCCAGCAGTGAGGACAGCACTTATAATTCACCCCTCCACTTT. Combining the CDR3 with reference TRBV2 and TRBJ1-6 gives the whole variable domain EPEVTQTPSHQVTQMGQEVILRCVPISNHLYFYWYRQILGQKVEFLVSFYNNEISEKSEIFDDQFSVERPDGSNFTLKIRSTKLEDSAMYFCASSEDSTYNSPLHFGNGTRLTVT.

This clonotype has a count of ten or more. The rearrangement uses TRBV18 and TRBJ1-6, with D unresolved. Germline CDR1 reads KGHSH; CDR2 reads LQKENI. The V end was cut by 2 bases, the J end by 0 bases, with 8 bases between. There are 16 residues in the CDR3. The CDR3: CASSPMDSSYNSPLHF. In nucleotides, the CDR3 is TGTGCCAGCTCACCAATGGATTCCTCCTATAATTCACCCCTCCACTTT.

This clonotype was picked up a small number of times. This chain uses TRBV3-1 with TRBJ2-7; TRBD2 agrees at 7 bases. The V and J ends lost 1 base and 6 bases, in that order; junction bases with no gene match: 3. The CDR3 loop spans 13 amino acids. The V gene's germline CDR1 is LGHDT and CDR2 YNNKEL (reference sequence). CDR3 sequence (DNA): TGTGCCAGCAGCCAAGGGCGGACTAGCGAGCAGTACTTC. As protein: CASSQGRTSEQYF.

This sequence joins TRBV10-2 and TRBJ1-5; TRBD1 is a possible D gene (5 bases). Germline CDR1 is WSHSY and CDR2 is SAAADI. The germline V and J ends were trimmed by 4 bases and 6 bases, with 13 bases remaining between them. CDR3 size: 14 residues. The chain's CDR3 is CASSGRVRGQPQHF. In DNA, the CDR3 is TGCGCCAGCAGTGGGAGGGTTAGGGGTCAGCCCCAGCATTTT.

The sample holds many counts of this clonotype. V gene TRBV29-1 combines with J gene TRBJ1-2; a weak D match, TRBD1 (6 bases). This CDR3 has 12 residues. Trimming took off 5 bases at V and 6 bases at J, with 13 bases between the two ends. CDR1 is SQVTM and CDR2 is ANQGSEA in the germline V gene. CDR3 bases: TGCAGCGTTCTGCAGGGGCTACATGGCTACACCTTC. Its protein product is CSVLQGLHGYTF.

This clonotype has more than one count but fewer than ten. The J gene is TRBJ1-5, the V gene TRBV6-5; tentative D call: TRBD1 (6 bases). This CDR3 has 14 residues. The germline gives CDR1 MNHEY, CDR2 SVGAGI. Between the trimmed V and J ends, which lost 5 bases and 6 bases, there was a span of 14 bases. CDR3 in amino acids: CASSIQGGGQPQHF. The CDR3 DNA is TGTGCCAGCAGTATACAGGGTGGAGGTCAGCCCCAGCATTTT.

In its sample, this clonotype was seen a few times. This chain joins TRBV24-1 and TRBJ1-1; D is possibly TRBD1 (6 bases). The germline CDR1 and CDR2 sequences are KGHDR and SFDVKD. The CDR3 is 14 residues long. The germline V and J ends were trimmed by 7 bases and 8 bases, with 19 bases remaining between them. Written as DNA, the CDR3 is TGTGCCACCAGCCCCTCAGGGGAACAGGGCGAAGCTTTCTTT. It encodes CATSPSGEQGEAFF.

For the CDR3, the DNA is TGCGCCAGCAGCCAGGCCGGGACGGGCAACTATGGCTACACCTTC. It encodes CASSQAGTGNYGYTF. V usage is TRBV5-1 and J usage is TRBJ1-2; D might be TRBD1 (5 bases). The V and J ends lost 4 bases and 2 bases respectively, with 15 bases between them. CDR1 and CDR2 from the germline V gene are SGHRS and YFSETQ. The CDR3 length is 15 residues.